One sample yielded the 31 T cell receptor beta chains listed below, sequenced in a study of cytomegalovirus exposure and HLA in healthy donors. PCR amplification relied on 60 Vbeta primers (plus 13 Jbeta primers). The protocol was immunoSEQ multiplex PCR, while the TCRdb copy is restricted to in-frame clones and leaves out a portion. The table records roughly 110,000 clones, about 80% of them present only once. Sequenced input: PBMCs. The receptors come from a woman aged 40-49 years in good health and CMV-seropositive.

The chain links TRBV5-6 to TRBJ2-5; D is unclear. The V gene's germline CDR1 is SGHDT and CDR2 YYEEEE. The V end was cut by 2 bases, the J end by 11 bases, with 10 bases between. CDR3 length equals 11 residues. This chain's CDR3 is CASSFLLEQYF. CDR3 bases: TGTGCCAGCAGCTTTTTGTTGGAGCAGTACTTC.

DNA for the CDR3: TGTGCCAGCAGCTTAGCCCCATACAGCTCCTACGAGCAGTACTTC. Translating gives CASSLAPYSSYEQYF. V is TRBV7-2 and J is TRBJ2-7; D uncertain. The CDR3 covers 15 residues. Trimming took 0 bases from V and 0 from J, leaving 9 bases between them. CDR1 is SGHTA and CDR2 is FQGNSA in the germline V gene.

The chain employs TRBV5-1 and TRBJ2-5; 7 bases fit TRBD1. The end of the DNA is better explained by TRBJ2-7, so the J call may be wrong. The germline CDR1 and CDR2 sequences are SGHRS and YFSETQ. This CDR3 is 15 amino acids long. CDR3 sequence: CASSLQTGLGNEQYF. The CDR3 nucleotides read TGCGCCAGCAGCTTACAGACAGGGCTAGGGAACGAGCAGTACTTC.

This clone was seen only once. The rearrangement uses TRBV9 and TRBJ2-1; the D gene is possibly TRBD1 (5 bases). The ends were cut back, 0 bases at V and 10 bases at J, with 8 bases in the middle. CDR1 is SGDLS and CDR2 is YYNGEE in the germline V gene. This CDR3 is built from 12 residues. The DNA for the CDR3 is TGTGCCAGCAGCGTAGAGGGGCTGGAGCAGTTCTTC. The encoded protein is CASSVEGLEQFF.

The CDR3 DNA is TGTGCCAGCAGCCAATCGGGTCACCTCAATCAGCCCCAGCATTTT. It specifies CASSQSGHLNQPQHF. The chain combines TRBV6-5 with TRBJ1-5, with D uncertain. Germline CDR1 is MNHEY and CDR2 is SVGAGI. This CDR3 comprises 15 residues. V lost 6 bases and J lost 3, with 15 bases in between.

The table lists this clone with a few counts. This chain links TRBV6-5 with TRBJ1-5; 8 positions match TRBD1. This CDR3 comprises 16 residues. Germline CDR1 reads MNHEY; CDR2 reads SVGAGI. With 2 bases clipped from V and 1 base from J, the junction kept 4 bases outside the gene matches. Here the CDR3 reads CASSYQGAGSNQPQHF. In nucleotides, the CDR3 is TGTGCCAGCAGTTACCAGGGGGCCGGGAGCAATCAGCCCCAGCATTTT.

The chain has TRBV6-5 and TRBJ2-7; unclear D gene. This CDR3 spans 15 amino acids. In germline, CDR1 is MNHEY, CDR2 SVGAGI. V was clipped by 0 bases and J by 3 bases, with 12 bases between them. The CDR3 nucleotides read TGTGCCAGCAGTTACTCGTCACCGCGGTTCTACGAGCAGTACTTC. Translating gives CASSYSSPRFYEQYF.

A few counts support this clone. The chain uses TRBV1 and TRBJ2-3; the tabulated D call, TRBD2, remains unverified against the DNA. TRBV1 is a documented pseudogene. This CDR3 has 14 amino acids. In DNA, the CDR3 is TGCACCAGCAGCCAACATACTCGCACAGATACGCAGTATTTT. Amino acid sequence: CTSSQHTRTDTQYF.

This chain connects TRBV10-3 to TRBJ1-1; a weak D match, TRBD1 (5 bases). CDR1 ENHRY and CDR2 SYGVKD come from the germline V gene. V lost 4 bases and J lost 0, with 12 bases in between. The CDR3 runs 15 residues. The CDR3 sequence: CAISVGLDMNTEAFF. In DNA, the CDR3 is TGTGCCATCAGTGTTGGATTGGACATGAACACTGAAGCTTTCTTT.

The gene calls are TRBV29-1 and TRBJ1-2, with 7 bases lining up with TRBD1. V trimming: 4 bases; J trimming: 5 bases; junction bases outside the gene matches: 13. The CDR3 spans 15 residues. From germline, CDR1 is SQVTM and CDR2 ANQGSEA. CDR3 region: CSVVRGQASSYGYTF. CDR3 DNA sequence: TGCAGCGTTGTTAGAGGACAGGCTAGCAGTTATGGCTACACCTTC.

The chain recombines TRBV5-1 with TRBJ2-6, with D maybe TRBD1 (6 bases). V dropped 4 bases and J dropped 1 base, with 9 bases sitting between them. Germline assignment: CDR1 SGHRS and CDR2 YFSETQ. CDR3 size: 15 residues. The CDR3 reads CASSPTGSGANVLTF. The CDR3 nucleotides are TGCGCCAGCAGCCCCACAGGGTCTGGGGCCAACGTCCTGACTTTC. Full variable domain (missing parts from reference TRBV5-1 and TRBJ2-6): KAGVTQTPRYLIKTRGQQVTLSCSPISGHRSVSWYQQTPGQGLQFLFEYFSETQRNKGNFPGRFSGRQFSNSRSEMNVSTLELGDSALYLCASSPTGSGANVLTFGAGSRLTVL.

CDR3 in DNA: TGTGCCAGCAGTTACTCGAGGGTTAATGAGCAGTTCTTC. Encoded protein: CASSYSRVNEQFF. This sequence joins TRBV6-6 and TRBJ2-1, with a possible D match to TRBD2 (5 bases). CDR1 and CDR2 (germline): MNHNY, SVGAGI (reference sequence). Trimming left V 0 bases short and J 7 bases short, with 7 bases between. The CDR3 consists of 13 residues.

The chain employs TRBV11-2 and TRBJ2-3; D remains unclear. The germline V gene encodes CDR1 SGHAT and CDR2 FQNNGV. The CDR3 contains 14 residues. V gave up 0 bases and J gave up 4 bases, with 8 bases separating them. CDR3 in DNA: TGTGCCAGCAGCTTAGAGGGCCGGTCAGATACGCAGTATTTT. Translation gives CASSLEGRSDTQYF.

The rearrangement joins TRBV12-5 to TRBJ1-6, with a weak D call TRBD1 (6 bases). The germline V gene encodes CDR1 LGHNT and CDR2 FRNRAP. The CDR3 extends over 15 amino acids. Trimming removed 0 bases from V and 7 bases from J, with 10 bases in between. CDR3 residues: CASGLVVRGNSPLHF. Written as DNA, the CDR3 is TGTGCTAGTGGTTTGGTAGTCAGGGGCAATTCACCCCTCCACTTT.

The DNA for the CDR3 is TGTGCCAGCAGTGGAAGCGGGGGGGCCTCTAATGAGCAGTTCTTC. Translation gives CASSGSGGASNEQFF. The V gene is TRBV2, the J gene TRBJ2-1; 10 nucleotides line up with TRBD2. The V gene end was trimmed by 4 bases and the J gene end by 7 bases; junction bases not matched to a gene: 7. Germline assignment: CDR1 SNHLY and CDR2 FYNNEI. CDR3 size: 15 residues.

This chain connects TRBV5-1 to TRBJ1-4; D may be TRBD1 (5 bases). V shed 4 bases and J shed 7 bases, with 8 bases lying between them. Germline CDR1 and CDR2: SGHRS and YFSETQ. The CDR3 length is 12 residues. In DNA, the CDR3 is TGCGCCAGCAGCGCGCAGGGTGAAAAACTGTTTTTT. Translating gives CASSAQGEKLFF.

The rearrangement links TRBV10-3 to TRBJ1-5, with 9 bases matching TRBD1. The CDR3 extends over 14 amino acids. V was pared by 10 bases and J by 2 bases, with 6 bases of the junction left unmatched. CDR1 and CDR2 (germline): ENHRY, SYGVKD. The CDR3 coding sequence is TGTGCCAGTTCCCGGACAGGGGGCAATCAGCCCCAGCATTTT. Residues: CASSRTGGNQPQHF.

The V gene is TRBV5-6, the J gene TRBJ2-5, with 11 nucleotides matching TRBD2. Germline CDR1 SGHDT, CDR2 YYEEEE. CDR3 length: 16 residues. V lost 3 bases to trimming and J lost 5 bases; unmatched junction nucleotides: 9. For the CDR3, the DNA is TGTGCCAGCAGCTCACCGGGACTAGCGGTGGGGGAGACCCAGTACTTC. This codes for CASSSPGLAVGETQYF.

The chain employs TRBV28 and TRBJ1-2; no clear D gene. This CDR3 has 12 amino acids. Germline V gives CDR1 MDHEN, CDR2 SYDVKM. Trimming removed 3 bases at V and 2 bases at J, with 4 bases between. Written as DNA, the CDR3 is TGTGCCAGCAGTTTCCAGAACTATGGCTACACCTTC. This encodes CASSFQNYGYTF.

The V call is TRBV30, the J call TRBJ1-2; D might be TRBD1 (5 bases). The CDR3 extends over 15 amino acids. Germline V gene data show CDR1 as GTSNPN and CDR2 as SVGIG (reference sequence). Trimming shortened V by 3 bases and J by 5 bases, and 19 bases separated the two germline ends. CDR3 in DNA: TGTGCCTGGAGGAGGATGGGGGGATCAGGGTATGGCTACACCTTC. It encodes CAWRRMGGSGYGYTF.

The chain joins TRBV9 to TRBJ2-3; D call uncertain. The ends were cut back, 4 bases at V and 3 bases at J, with 6 bases in the middle. CDR3 length: 12 residues. CDR1 is SGDLS, CDR2 YYNGEE, per germline. The CDR3 region is CASSYFTDTQYF. For the CDR3, the DNA is TGTGCCAGCAGCTACTTTACAGATACGCAGTATTTT.

The chain uses TRBV7-9 and TRBJ2-5; 8 bases match TRBD2. V shed 5 bases, J shed 2 bases, and the junction held 7 bases outside the gene matches. Germline CDR1 reads SEHNR; CDR2 reads FQNEAQ (reference sequence). This CDR3 has 15 amino acids. CDR3 coding DNA: TGTGCCAGCAGCCTGACCGGGGGGGGGCAAGAGACCCAGTACTTC. Translating gives CASSLTGGGQETQYF.

This clone was observed once. This chain joins TRBV2 and TRBJ2-1; D gene ambiguous. CDR1 is SNHLY and CDR2 is FYNNEI in the germline V gene. The CDR3 loop spans 13 amino acids. Between the trimmed V and J ends, which lost 6 bases and 2 bases, there was a span of 8 bases. In DNA form, the CDR3 reads TGTGCCAGCAGCGTCCGGGCCTACAATGAGCAGTTCTTC. Its protein product is CASSVRAYNEQFF.

The chain employs TRBV7-9 and TRBJ2-4; D perhaps matches TRBD1 (6 bases). V was trimmed by 3 bases and J by 2 bases, leaving 14 bases between them. CDR1 SEHNR and CDR2 FQNEAQ come from the germline V gene (reference sequence). There are 16 residues in the CDR3. CDR3 sequence (DNA): TGTGCCAGCAGCTTGAGAGGACAGACTACCAAAAACATTCAGTACTTC. Translation: CASSLRGQTTKNIQYF.

The chain recombines TRBV5-1 with TRBJ1-1; 9 positions match TRBD1. After removal of 4 bases from V and 2 bases from J, the junction contained 6 bases not matched to a gene. Germline lookup yields CDR1 SGHRS and CDR2 YFSETQ. The length of the CDR3 is 15 residues. CDR3 in amino acids: CASSDQGQGNTEAFF. CDR3 nucleotides: TGCGCCAGCAGCGACCAGGGACAGGGAAACACTGAAGCTTTCTTT.

This CDR3 is CAIPLGQNTGELFF. CDR3 sequence (DNA): TGCGCCATCCCTTTGGGACAGAACACCGGGGAGCTGTTTTTT. This chain connects TRBV10-1 to TRBJ2-2; TRBD1 might be the D (6 bases). Per the germline V gene, CDR1 is WNHNN and CDR2 is SYGVQD (reference sequence). This CDR3 is 14 amino acids long. Trimming pared 10 bases from V and 1 base from J, leaving 13 bases between.

This clone has a single count. The J gene is TRBJ1-1, the V gene TRBV18; D gene ambiguous. V lost 3 bases to trimming and J lost 0 bases, with 14 bases between them. In germline, CDR1 is KGHSH, CDR2 LQKENI. This CDR3 has 16 amino acids. The CDR3 protein is CASSPRPGGLNTEAFF. For the CDR3, the DNA is TGTGCCAGCTCACCCCGCCCGGGAGGATTGAACACTGAAGCTTTCTTT. The variable domain in full, with the rest retrieved from reference TRBV18 and TRBJ1-1, is NAGVMQNPRHLVRRRGQEARLRCSPMKGHSHVYWYRQLPEEGLKFMVYLQKENIIDESGMPKERFSAEFPKEGPSILRIQQVVRGDSAAYFCASSPRPGGLNTEAFFGQGTRLTVV.

The chain's CDR3 is CASSSRTANSNQPQHF. The CDR3, as DNA: TGTGCCAGTAGTTCCCGGACAGCAAATAGCAATCAGCCCCAGCATTTT. This chain joins TRBV19 and TRBJ1-5, with D possibly TRBD1 on 6 matching bases. V was trimmed by 5 bases and J by 0 bases, leaving 14 bases between them. The CDR3 extends over 16 amino acids. CDR1 is LNHDA and CDR2 is SQIVND in the germline V gene (reference sequence).

This clone turned up a few times. The gene calls are TRBV4-2 and TRBJ2-5; 8 bases match TRBD1. CDR3 length: 18 residues. V trimming: 0 bases; J trimming: 2 bases; junction bases outside the gene matches: 11. Germline V gives CDR1 LGHNA, CDR2 YNFKEQ. CDR3 in amino acids: CASSQDSPGQARQETQYF. CDR3 DNA sequence: TGTGCCAGCAGCCAAGATTCTCCGGGACAGGCCAGGCAAGAGACCCAGTACTTC.

The gene calls are TRBV28 and TRBJ1-5; 7 nucleotides agree with TRBD1. The junction had 8 bases not matched to a gene; V was cut back by 6 bases and J by 0 bases. The V gene's germline CDR1 is MDHEN and CDR2 SYDVKM. The CDR3 runs 16 residues. The chain's CDR3 is CASRSRTGYSNQPQHF. CDR3 nucleotides: TGTGCCAGCAGATCCAGGACAGGCTATAGCAATCAGCCCCAGCATTTT.

This chain connects TRBV6-5 to TRBJ2-2; 7 bases fit TRBD2. This CDR3 spans 16 amino acids. Germline CDR1 MNHEY, CDR2 SVGAGI. The ends lost 2 bases at V and 2 bases at J; junction bases unmatched: 5. The CDR3 sequence: CASSYPASGNTGELFF. DNA for the CDR3: TGTGCCAGCAGTTACCCTGCTAGCGGAAACACCGGGGAGCTGTTTTTT.